This is a list of T cell receptor beta chains from one sample in a study of T-cell memory formation after mild COVID-19. In TCRdb, the 5' RACE reads were re-called with MiXCR into one record per CDR3 protein. The sample includes 200,000 to 250,000 distinct CDR3 sequences, roughly 15% of them seen just once. Source material: PBMCs or a T cell subset sorted from them (not recorded which). The receptors originated from a man between 18 and 35 years old who had mild COVID-19 (a few samples of this study predate the infection). Cell type and time point are not known. Both conserved end residues are part of each CDR3. D genes are given only for firm matches. Clone size is not always given. Where it is, it says once, few, many or a class for expanded clones.

clone_size | v_call | cdr3_length | d_call | cdr3_aa
. | TRBV6-2/TRBV6-3 | 14 | . | CASLGVATQNEAFF
few | TRBV6-2/TRBV6-3 | 15 | TRBD1 | CASTRTGGNTGELFF
. | TRBV4-3 | 15 | . | CASSQVSGWGNTIYF
. | TRBV29-1 | 13 | . | CSVAYQGNTEAFF
few | TRBV6-5 | 13 | . | CASTRLNYTPLHF
many | TRBV5-1 | 17 | TRBD2 | CASSKYLSGGAADTQYF
few | TRBV11-2 | 14 | . | CASSLGLADDTQYF
. | TRBV2 | 14 | TRBD1 | CASSRTGITSEAFF
few | TRBV24-1 | 13 | TRBD1 | CATSDRDRDTQYF
few | TRBV24-1 | 15 | . | CATAETHAQLNEQFF
few | TRBV18 | 14 | TRBD1 | CASADRGRDSPLHF
. | TRBV29-1 | 14 | . | CSVERDNALGGYTF
. | TRBV11-3 | 20 | . | CASSRARWDTSAGSYNEQFF
few | TRBV29-1 | 11 | . | CSVASPDTQYF
. | TRBV7-2 | 12 | . | CASTLAGYGYTF
few | TRBV29-1 | 14 | TRBD1 | CSVERDSNNNEQFF
few | TRBV20-1 | 13 | . | CSARIQGLHEQYF
few | TRBV7-9 | 15 | . | CASSFGTDKYQPQHF